The entry below describes one T cell receptor beta chain. The antigen remains unidentified. Other DNA sequences in this sample translate to the same CDR3. Sequenced by immunoSEQ multiplex PCR; TCRdb stores in-frame clones only, minus some. The table records about 120,000 clones, about 87% of them present only once. The data derive from a study of T cell responses to AZD1222 COVID-19 vaccine. Broader study findings: The donor cohort was predominantly white British with a female majority, and clonal diversity may have been underestimated. Spike-specific TCR breadth and depth both grew after two AZD1222 doses. Repertoire samples came only from after the peak T cell response. Baseline seropositives among AZD1222 recipients totaled only five or six.

Trimming removed 3 bases at V and 5 bases at J, with 5 bases between. The CDR3 totals 11 residues. This sequence joins TRBV12-3 or TRBV12-4 and TRBJ2-7; D is unclear. This clonotype originated in an adult in good health. The specimen was peripheral blood, collected on day 0 of AZD1222 vaccination. The CDR3 region is CASSLVDEQYF. The CDR3 coding sequence is TGTGCCAGCAGTTTGGTGGACGAGCAGTACTTC.